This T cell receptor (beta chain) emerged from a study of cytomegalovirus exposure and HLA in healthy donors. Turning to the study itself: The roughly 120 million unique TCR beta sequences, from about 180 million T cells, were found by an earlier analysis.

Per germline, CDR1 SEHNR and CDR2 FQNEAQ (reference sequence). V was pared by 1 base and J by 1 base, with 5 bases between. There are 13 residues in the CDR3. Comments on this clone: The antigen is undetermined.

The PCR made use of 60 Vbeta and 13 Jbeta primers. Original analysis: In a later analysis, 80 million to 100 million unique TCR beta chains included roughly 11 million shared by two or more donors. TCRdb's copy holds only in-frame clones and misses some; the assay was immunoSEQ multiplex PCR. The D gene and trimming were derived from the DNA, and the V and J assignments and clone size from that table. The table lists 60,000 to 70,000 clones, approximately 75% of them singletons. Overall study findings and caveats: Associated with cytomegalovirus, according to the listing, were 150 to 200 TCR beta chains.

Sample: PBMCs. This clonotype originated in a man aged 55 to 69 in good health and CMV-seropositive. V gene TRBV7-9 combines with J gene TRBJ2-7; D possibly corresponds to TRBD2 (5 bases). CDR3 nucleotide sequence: TGTGCCAGCAGCTTAGGGGAGTCCTACGAGCAGTACTTC. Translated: CASSLGESYEQYF.